A single sample gave rise to the 3 T cell receptor beta chains below, sequenced in a study of regulatory T cells in long-lasting Graves disease. Arm-PCR with iRepertoire HTBI primers amplified the CDR3 regions for these TCR beta libraries. TCRdb called the multiplex PCR reads again in MiXCR, with one record for every CDR3 protein. The sample comprises some 230,000 distinct CDR3 sequences, 15% to 20% of which are singletons, and more than 20% rests with the top ten. Described time point: newly diagnosed GD, antithyroid drugs for less than 3 months. After RNA was extracted from PBMCs, the TCR library was made from it. The sequencing used peripheral blood mononuclear cells (PBMCs), collected at new diagnosis, from a patient treated with antithyroid drugs. These receptors all come from a female donor with Graves disease.

This clonotype has ten or more counts. This chain uses TRBV30 with TRBJ2-7, with 11 bases matching TRBD1. The ends lost 4 bases at V and 2 bases at J; junction bases unmatched: 10. Germline V lookup: CDR1 GTSNPN, CDR2 SVGIG (reference sequence). The CDR3 contains 16 residues. The CDR3 sequence: CAWNRRSGQGAYEQYF. In DNA form, the CDR3 reads TGTGCCTGGAACCGCAGATCGGGACAGGGGGCCTACGAGCAGTACTTC.

There are a few counts of this clonotype. The chain carries TRBV4-1 and TRBJ2-7; D is perhaps TRBD1 (5 bases). The J call may be wrong; the DNA end is better matched by TRBJ2-5. Germline values: CDR1 MGHRA, CDR2 YSYEKL. The CDR3 has 16 amino acids. The CDR3 nucleotides are TGCGCCAGCAGCCAAGACAGGGTAGGAAGTAAAGAGACCCAGTACTTC. It codes for CASSQDRVGSKETQYF.

This clonotype occurred a few times. At one of its ends the junction is not consistent with the germline gene, which may arise from a read error. The rearrangement links TRBV6-2 or TRBV6-3 to TRBJ2-1, with 9 bases matching TRBD2. Germline CDR1 and CDR2: MNHEY and SVGEGT. CDR3 length: 16 residues. The CDR3 coding sequence is TGTGCCAGCAGTTACTCTAGCGGGAGTATCGACAATGAGCAGTCCTTC. Its protein is CASSYSSGSIDNEQSF.